This T cell receptor beta chain was retrieved from a study of cytomegalovirus exposure and HLA in healthy donors. Whole-study context: The study's early data release held about 85 million unique TCRs from HLA-typed donors.

In germline, CDR1 is KGHSH, CDR2 LQKENI. The CDR3 contains 17 residues. The ends lost 2 bases at V and 0 bases at J; junction bases unmatched: 8. Primers: 60 Vbeta forward and 13 Jbeta reverse. Here immunoSEQ multiplex PCR was the method, and the copy in TCRdb shows in-frame clones only, minus some. The repertoire holds about 180,000 clones, with roughly 80% as singletons. This clone was detected only once. Material for sequencing was PBMCs. The chain couples TRBV18 to TRBJ2-3; 7 nucleotides line up with TRBD2. This sequence originates from a male donor in good health and CMV-seronegative. The CDR3 bases are TGTGCCAGCTCACCAATCGGGGGGTCCGCTAGCACAGATACGCAGTATTTT. Residues: CASSPIGGSASTDTQYF.